Listed below are T cell receptor beta chains from one sample, sequenced in a study of blood T cell repertoires in COVID-19. Data came from immunoSEQ multiplex PCR; TCRdb stores just in-frame clones and leaves some out. Of 90,000 to 110,000 clones in the sample, under 80% were seen once. Source material: peripheral blood. The origin of the receptors is a woman aged 70-85 years with acute or convalescent COVID-19. The conserved cysteine and the conserved F or W are not part of the CDR3 here. Fields, in order: clone size, V gene, CDR3 protein. Clone size, where shown, is once, few, many, or a class for clones that have expanded.

clone size: .
V gene: TRBV6-5
CDR3 protein: ASRVAGGTDTQY

clone size: .
V gene: TRBV3-1/TRBV3-2
CDR3 protein: ASSPAPLSATNEKLF

clone size: .
V gene: TRBV6-4
CDR3 protein: ASSPGTSLTDTQY

clone size: .
V gene: TRBV4-2
CDR3 protein: ASSQDHPTTGGAAYEQF

clone size: .
V gene: TRBV27
CDR3 protein: ASTYRQGPYEQY

clone size: .
V gene: TRBV9
CDR3 protein: ASSVATGGNTEAF

clone size: .
V gene: TRBV6-5
CDR3 protein: AAQVAGMNEQF

clone size: once
V gene: TRBV12-5
CDR3 protein: ASGLVLGGGYGYT

clone size: .
V gene: TRBV6-5
CDR3 protein: ASSYRRLDEQF

clone size: once
V gene: TRBV3-1/TRBV3-2
CDR3 protein: ASSQGFGTGYGYT

clone size: few
V gene: TRBV7-9
CDR3 protein: ASRRVDYGYT

clone size: .
V gene: TRBV9
CDR3 protein: ASSGGGLSTDTQY

clone size: .
V gene: TRBV30
CDR3 protein: AWNPGQGYGYT

clone size: few
V gene: TRBV6-2/TRBV6-3
CDR3 protein: ASSTGGGEAF

clone size: few
V gene: TRBV19
CDR3 protein: ASRLGQGDYGYT

clone size: .
V gene: TRBV3-1/TRBV3-2
CDR3 protein: ASSQDVAVDNSPLH

clone size: .
V gene: TRBV9
CDR3 protein: ASSVAGGTAGGFGYT

clone size: .
V gene: TRBV18
CDR3 protein: ASSPGGSRGDPTQKF

clone size: few
V gene: TRBV28
CDR3 protein: ASSLPTTGELF

clone size: .
V gene: TRBV6-5
CDR3 protein: ASFLGGLSNQPQH

clone size: .
V gene: TRBV5-4
CDR3 protein: ASSTGQGYNEQF

clone size: .
V gene: TRBV15
CDR3 protein: ATSRDRGHRSSYNEQF

clone size: .
V gene: TRBV7-2
CDR3 protein: ASSRRQSTYGYT

clone size: few
V gene: TRBV27
CDR3 protein: ASSLADRGQVEAF

clone size: few
V gene: TRBV4-2
CDR3 protein: ASSQGGAEETQY

clone size: medium-sized
V gene: TRBV4-3
CDR3 protein: ASSQDLEAVLNTEAF

clone size: .
V gene: TRBV10-3
CDR3 protein: AIGGYGGSETQY

clone size: once
V gene: TRBV12-5
CDR3 protein: ASGLVLQELSGNTIY

clone size: few
V gene: TRBV28
CDR3 protein: ASSLGGLSEAF

clone size: .
V gene: TRBV19
CDR3 protein: ASTGGTGGTGELF

clone size: .
V gene: TRBV28
CDR3 protein: ASSLPLAGNTEAF

clone size: once
V gene: TRBV30
CDR3 protein: ACSTQEGYTGGGYT

clone size: .
V gene: TRBV2
CDR3 protein: ASSEYGAGSYEQY

clone size: .
V gene: TRBV6-2/TRBV6-3
CDR3 protein: ASSSGTGDYEQY

clone size: .
V gene: TRBV5-1
CDR3 protein: ASSLGTVTYEQY

clone size: .
V gene: TRBV4-2
CDR3 protein: ASSPASSGVNEQF

clone size: .
V gene: TRBV5-1
CDR3 protein: ASSLSRGDEKLF

clone size: .
V gene: TRBV28
CDR3 protein: ASSQAGKQETQY

clone size: .
V gene: TRBV30
CDR3 protein: AWEHRESNTEAF

clone size: .
V gene: TRBV7-6
CDR3 protein: ASSLGSGSPLH

clone size: .
V gene: TRBV11-3
CDR3 protein: ASSLDAGRTGELF

clone size: .
V gene: TRBV9
CDR3 protein: ASSVNPVPNEQF

clone size: .
V gene: TRBV5-1
CDR3 protein: ASSLQGGGTYEQY

clone size: .
V gene: TRBV28
CDR3 protein: ASSLPGTGSYYGYT

clone size: .
V gene: TRBV10-1
CDR3 protein: ASSVADHTGELF

clone size: .
V gene: TRBV12-5
CDR3 protein: ASGLVQGEATEAF

clone size: .
V gene: TRBV9
CDR3 protein: ASSVAPALAGGQTQY

clone size: few
V gene: TRBV7-8
CDR3 protein: ASSSVTVNYGYT

clone size: few
V gene: TRBV7-9
CDR3 protein: ASSSTSGGRGTDTQY

clone size: .
V gene: TRBV27
CDR3 protein: ASSLGQGLLYGYT

clone size: .
V gene: TRBV18
CDR3 protein: ASSPPAGGTTEAF

clone size: few
V gene: TRBV7-2
CDR3 protein: ASSPQGADTEAF

clone size: .
V gene: TRBV7-9
CDR3 protein: ASSLAGGTNYGYT

clone size: few
V gene: TRBV27
CDR3 protein: ASSFQTGDEQY

clone size: .
V gene: TRBV27
CDR3 protein: ASSFDRRTVNYGYT

clone size: .
V gene: TRBV6-5
CDR3 protein: ASSYGGLAADTQY